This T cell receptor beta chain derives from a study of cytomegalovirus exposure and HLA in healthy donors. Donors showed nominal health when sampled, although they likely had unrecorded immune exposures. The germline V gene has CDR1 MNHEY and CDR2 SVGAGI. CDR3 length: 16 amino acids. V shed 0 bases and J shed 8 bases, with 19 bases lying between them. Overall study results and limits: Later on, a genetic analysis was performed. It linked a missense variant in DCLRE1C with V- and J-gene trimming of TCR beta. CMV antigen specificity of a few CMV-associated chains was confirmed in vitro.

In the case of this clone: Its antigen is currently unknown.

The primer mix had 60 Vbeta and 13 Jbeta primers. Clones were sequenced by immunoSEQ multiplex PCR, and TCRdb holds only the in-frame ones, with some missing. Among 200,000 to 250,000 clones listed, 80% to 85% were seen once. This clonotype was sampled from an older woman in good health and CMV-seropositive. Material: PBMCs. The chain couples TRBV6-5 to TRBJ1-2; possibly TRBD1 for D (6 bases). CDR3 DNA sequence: TGTGCCAGCAGTTACTCCCCCCAAAGGGGGGGCAGGGGCTACACCTTC. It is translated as CASSYSPQRGGRGYTF.